The 28 T cell receptor beta chains listed next were all sequenced from one sample in a study of shared T cell receptors in the human thymus. Some clones are missing from TCRdb's copy, which holds only in-frame ones; the method was immunoSEQ multiplex PCR. The sample shows 500,000 to 750,000 clones, 70% to 90% of them seen only once. These data also featured in a second study, about human thymus T cells.

Sequencing used thymocytes. These receptors all stem from a boy in the first two years of life with a congenital heart defect.

The V and J genes are TRBV4-3 and TRBJ2-2; D is perhaps TRBD1 (6 bases). Trimming took off 1 base at V and 4 bases at J, with 13 bases between the two ends. The CDR3 contains 16 residues. CDR1 LGHNA and CDR2 YSLEER come from the germline V gene. CDR3 in amino acids: CASSQVPGQTTGELFF. The CDR3 DNA is TGCGCCAGCAGCCAAGTCCCCGGACAGACCACCGGGGAGCTGTTTTTT.

The V gene is TRBV27, the J gene TRBJ2-7, with 9 bases fitting TRBD1. The junction had 9 bases not matched to a gene; V was cut back by 5 bases and J by 4 bases. Looked up from germline, CDR1 is MNHEY and CDR2 is SMNVEV (reference sequence). CDR3 size: 15 residues. The CDR3 DNA follows: TGTGCCAGCAGTATGACAGGGGGTTCACGGTACGAGCAGTACTTC. Translated, it gives CASSMTGGSRYEQYF.

This clone was detected only once. The chain combines TRBV4-2 with TRBJ2-1, with D tentatively TRBD2 (5 bases). V was clipped by 0 bases and J by 9 bases, with 12 bases between them. The V gene's germline CDR1 is LGHNA and CDR2 YNFKEQ. This CDR3 contains 14 residues. The CDR3 loop reads CASSQDLEVREQFF. DNA for the CDR3: TGTGCCAGCAGCCAAGATCTGGAGGTTCGTGAGCAGTTCTTC.

The V call is TRBV27, the J call TRBJ2-5, with 7 nucleotides matching TRBD2. Germline V CDR1 and CDR2: MNHEY, SMNVEV (reference sequence). CDR3 length: 18 residues. The ends lost 5 bases at V and 7 bases at J; junction bases unmatched: 22. The CDR3 reads CASSPRDYPRPAIGTQYF. For the CDR3, the DNA is TGTGCCAGCAGTCCCCGGGACTATCCGAGACCGGCGATTGGGACCCAGTACTTC.

The CDR3 DNA follows: TGTGCCAGCAGCCAGCCCCGCGGCCCCTACAATGAGCAGTTCTTC. Translated, it gives CASSQPRGPYNEQFF. The chain recombines TRBV7-9 with TRBJ2-1, with no clear D. V lost 5 bases to trimming and J lost 2 bases, with 13 bases between them. Germline CDR1 and CDR2: SEHNR and FQNEAQ (reference sequence). This CDR3 spans 15 amino acids.

This chain links TRBV6-5 with TRBJ2-3; D possibly corresponds to TRBD2 (5 bases). The germline V gene has CDR1 MNHEY and CDR2 SVGAGI. The germline V and J ends were trimmed by 7 bases and 6 bases, with 8 bases remaining between them. CDR3 length equals 11 residues. The CDR3 here is CASTTGDTQYF. DNA of the CDR3: TGTGCCAGCACCACGGGGGATACGCAGTATTTT.

This clone was recorded only once. This sequence joins TRBV7-2 and TRBJ2-5, with TRBD2 identical over 8 bases. The germline CDR1 and CDR2 sequences are SGHTA and FQGNSA. The trim removed 1 base at V and 0 bases at J, leaving 4 bases unmatched. This CDR3 contains 16 residues. The CDR3 here is CASSLVRAGDQETQYF. CDR3 coding DNA: TGTGCCAGCAGCTTAGTCCGAGCGGGGGACCAAGAGACCCAGTACTTC. The full variable domain, completed using reference TRBV7-2 and TRBJ2-5, is GAGVSQSPSNKVTEKGKDVELRCDPISGHTALYWYRQSLGQGLEFLIYFQGNSAPDKSGLPSDRFSAERTGGSVSTLTIQRTQQEDSAVYLCASSLVRAGDQETQYFGPGTRLLVL.

A few counts support this clone. The V gene is TRBV20-1, the J gene TRBJ2-5, with D possibly TRBD1 on 5 matching bases. This CDR3 comprises 11 residues. V lost 7 bases to trimming and J lost 7 bases, with 13 bases between them. The germline V gene encodes CDR1 DFQATT and CDR2 SNEGSKA (reference sequence). CDR3 region: CSVQGCGTQYF. The CDR3 DNA reads TGCAGTGTTCAGGGCTGTGGGACCCAGTACTTC.

This clone has only one observation. This chain links TRBV18 with TRBJ2-7; 7 bases line up with TRBD2. This CDR3 has 16 residues. J was trimmed by 2 bases and V by 0 bases; bases with no gene match: 7. Germline CDR1 reads KGHSH; CDR2 reads LQKENI. This CDR3 reads CASSPPGGRAPYEQYF. CDR3 bases: TGTGCCAGCTCACCACCGGGGGGGAGGGCCCCCTACGAGCAGTACTTC.

The CDR3 DNA reads TGCGCCAGCAGCCAAGAAACAGGGCCCTCTGGAAACACCATATATTTT. Its protein is CASSQETGPSGNTIYF. J is TRBJ1-3 and V is TRBV4-1; possibly TRBD1 for D (6 bases). Trimming cost V 0 bases and J 0 bases, with 9 bases left between them. CDR1 and CDR2 (germline): MGHRA, YSYEKL. This CDR3 has 16 amino acids.

The genes are TRBV13 and TRBJ2-2, with TRBD1 matching 9 bases. CDR1 PRHDT and CDR2 FYEKMQ come from the germline V gene (reference sequence). This CDR3 has 15 residues. J lost 3 bases, V lost 2 bases, and 1 base had no gene match. CDR3 nucleotides: TGTGCCAGCAGCTTAAGGACAGGGGACACCGGGGAGCTGTTTTTT. This gives the protein CASSLRTGDTGELFF.

The chain uses TRBV9 and TRBJ2-7; 9 bases agree with TRBD2. The germline V gene has CDR1 SGDLS and CDR2 YYNGEE. The junction had 5 bases not matched to a gene; V was cut back by 0 bases and J by 4 bases. This CDR3 has 15 residues. CDR3 nucleotide sequence: TGTGCCAGCAGCGTAGGACCGACTAGCGGATACGAGCAGTACTTC. Its translation: CASSVGPTSGYEQYF.

The CDR3 sequence is CASSAASGRLEPSEQFF. CDR3 sequence (DNA): TGTGCCAGCAGTGCGGCTAGCGGGAGGTTGGAGCCCAGTGAGCAGTTCTTC. The J gene is TRBJ2-1, the V gene TRBV2; TRBD2 matches at 11 bases. This CDR3 is built from 17 residues. The germline V gene has CDR1 SNHLY and CDR2 FYNNEI. Trimming took 4 bases from V and 9 from J; bases not matched to a gene: 14.

V and J are TRBV11-2 and TRBJ2-3; the D gene is possibly TRBD2 (6 bases). The V gene's germline CDR1 is SGHAT and CDR2 FQNNGV. V was pared by 11 bases and J by 4 bases, with 25 bases between. CDR3 length: 16 amino acids. The CDR3 is CAPCIVREHSPDTQYF. CDR3 DNA sequence: TGTGCCCCCTGTATCGTCCGGGAGCATAGTCCAGATACGCAGTATTTT.

The chain has TRBV9 and TRBJ2-3, with 10 nucleotides matching TRBD2. This CDR3 region has 17 residues. Germline CDR1 is SGDLS and CDR2 is YYNGEE. The J segment lost 5 bases and the V segment lost 0 bases, leaving 9 bases of the junction unmatched. The CDR3 nucleotides read TGTGCCAGCAGCGTAGCCCTCCAGCGGGAGGGCCAAGATACGCAGTATTTT. Protein product: CASSVALQREGQDTQYF. Full variable domain (remainder filled in from reference TRBV9 and TRBJ2-3): DSGVTQTPKHLITATGQRVTLRCSPRSGDLSVYWYQQSLDQGLQFLIQYYNGEERAKGNILERFSAQQFPDLHSELNLSSLELGDSALYFCASSVALQREGQDTQYFGPGTRLTVL.

The chain is built from TRBV2 and TRBJ2-3, with TRBD2 matching over 11 bases. The V gene's germline CDR1 is SNHLY and CDR2 FYNNEI. V was clipped by 4 bases and J by 2 bases; unmatched bases: 8. The CDR3 runs to 17 residues. CDR3 residues: CASSVDETSGNTDTQYF. For the CDR3, the DNA is TGTGCCAGCAGTGTGGATGAGACTAGCGGGAACACAGATACGCAGTATTTT.

CDR3 bases: TGTGCCGCGGGGTGGAACACTGAAGCTTTCTTT. It codes for CAAGWNTEAFF. J is TRBJ1-1 and V is TRBV7-2; D unclear. This CDR3 spans 11 amino acids. Germline values: CDR1 SGHTA, CDR2 FQGNSA. The V gene lost 11 bases and the J gene lost 1 base, with 8 bases spanning the gap.

The chain combines TRBV28 with TRBJ1-2; 7 positions match TRBD1. Germline V gives CDR1 MDHEN, CDR2 SYDVKM. The CDR3 contains 14 residues. Trimming removed 7 bases from V and 4 bases from J; junction bases left unmatched: 9. Written as DNA, the CDR3 is TGTGCCAGCATCGTCCAGGGGGGAGGCTATGGCTACACCTTC. It encodes CASIVQGGGYGYTF.

The count of this clone is one. CDR3 residues: CASSESRGDSGANVLTF. Here the CDR3 DNA reads TGTGCCAGCAGTGAATCGCGGGGGGACTCTGGGGCCAACGTCCTGACTTTC. The chain uses TRBV6-1 and TRBJ2-6; 8 nucleotides match TRBD2. Germline assignment: CDR1 MNHNS and CDR2 SASEGT. This CDR3 comprises 17 residues. The V and J ends lost 2 bases and 0 bases, in that order; junction bases with no gene match: 3.

V usage is TRBV11-2 and J usage is TRBJ2-3, with TRBD2 matching 8 bases. CDR1 and CDR2 from the germline V gene are SGHAT and FQNNGV. The V gene end was trimmed by 6 bases and the J gene end by 2 bases; junction bases not matched to a gene: 4. This CDR3 is built from 14 residues. The CDR3 nucleotides are TGTGCCAGCAGGCTAGCGGGCCTCACAGATACGCAGTATTTT. It is translated as CASRLAGLTDTQYF.

The V and J genes are TRBV21-1 and TRBJ1-5; whether TRBD1, the table's D call, matches the DNA was not checked. TRBV21-1 is given as a pseudogene. The CDR3 is 17 residues long. The CDR3 here is CASSTHPTGGNNQPQHF. For the CDR3, the DNA is TGTGCCAGCAGCACCCACCCGACAGGGGGCAACAATCAGCCCCAGCATTTT.

This clone was seen once. J is TRBJ2-7 and V is TRBV7-2, with TRBD2 identical over 8 bases. With 5 bases clipped from V and 2 bases from J, the junction kept 11 bases outside the gene matches. Germline CDR1 and CDR2: SGHTA and FQGNSA. The CDR3 extends over 16 amino acids. The CDR3 DNA is TGTGCCAGCAGCCCAAGGTCCAGCGGGAGTGCCTACGAGCAGTACTTC. It specifies CASSPRSSGSAYEQYF.

This chain connects TRBV27 to TRBJ2-2; 7 nucleotides match TRBD1. V shed 1 base, J shed 5 bases, and the junction held 10 bases outside the gene matches. This CDR3 contains 17 residues. From germline, CDR1 is MNHEY and CDR2 SMNVEV (reference sequence). The CDR3 sequence is CASSLFKTGLITGELFF. Here the CDR3 DNA reads TGTGCCAGCAGTTTATTCAAGACAGGGTTGATAACCGGGGAGCTGTTTTTT.

The chain combines TRBV28 with TRBJ1-1; D uncertain. Deletions cut 6 bases from V and 1 base from J, with 15 bases between. Germline V gene lookup returns CDR1 MDHEN and CDR2 SYDVKM. This CDR3 spans 15 amino acids. The DNA of the CDR3 is TGTGCCAGCAGCTCCGCGGTAAGCAGGAACACTGAAGCTTTCTTT. This encodes CASSSAVSRNTEAFF.

The chain couples TRBV10-2 to TRBJ1-4; D ambiguous. The CDR3 runs 14 residues. Deletions cut 2 bases from V and 7 bases from J, with 11 bases between. CDR1 and CDR2 (germline): WSHSY, SAAADI. CDR3 region: CASSEVSHLEKLFF. For the CDR3, the DNA is TGCGCCAGCAGTGAGGTATCACACCTTGAAAAACTGTTTTTT.

In this sample, this clone turned up once. V is TRBV7-9 and J is TRBJ1-2, with D maybe TRBD1 (5 bases). This CDR3 is built from 11 residues. V gave up 5 bases and J gave up 14 bases, with 15 bases separating them. Germline CDR1 and CDR2: SEHNR and FQNEAQ (reference sequence). CDR3: CASSPSRADTF. The CDR3 region has the DNA TGTGCCAGCAGCCCCTCCAGGGCCGATACCTTC.

The V and J genes are TRBV10-3 and TRBJ1-2, with D possibly matching TRBD1 (5 bases). This CDR3 has 17 amino acids. V lost 3 bases and J 3 bases, leaving 20 bases between the germline ends. Germline values: CDR1 ENHRY, CDR2 SYGVKD. CDR3 region: CAISDPSRALRDYGYTF. CDR3 coding DNA: TGTGCCATCAGTGACCCGAGTCGGGCCCTCAGGGACTATGGCTACACCTTC.

The CDR3 loop reads CASRRQGYNQPQHF. The CDR3 DNA is TGTGCCAGCAGGAGGCAGGGTTACAATCAGCCCCAGCATTTT. V and J are TRBV6-1 and TRBJ1-5, with D perhaps TRBD1 (5 bases). With 6 bases removed from V and 3 bases from J, the gap between germline ends came to 12 bases. This CDR3 contains 14 residues. CDR1 and CDR2 from the germline V gene are MNHNS and SASEGT.